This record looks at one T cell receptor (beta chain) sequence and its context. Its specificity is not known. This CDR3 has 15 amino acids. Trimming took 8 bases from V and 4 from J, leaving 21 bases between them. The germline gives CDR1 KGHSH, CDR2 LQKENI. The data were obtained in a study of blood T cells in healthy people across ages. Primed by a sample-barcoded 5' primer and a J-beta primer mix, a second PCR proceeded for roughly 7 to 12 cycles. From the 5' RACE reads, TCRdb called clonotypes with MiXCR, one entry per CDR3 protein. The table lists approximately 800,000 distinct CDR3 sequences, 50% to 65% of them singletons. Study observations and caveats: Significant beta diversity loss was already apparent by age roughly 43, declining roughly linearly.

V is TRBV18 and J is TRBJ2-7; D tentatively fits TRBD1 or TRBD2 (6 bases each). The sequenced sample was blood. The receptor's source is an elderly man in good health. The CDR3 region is CASPQTPGAPYEQYF. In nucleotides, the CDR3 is TGTGCCAGCCCACAAACCCCGGGGGCACCATACGAGCAGTACTTC.